The clone carrying this TCR beta chain was recorded many times. This record comes from a study of T-cell reconstitution after alpha-beta-depleted transplantation in children. The library targeted TCRbeta and was prepared with unique molecular identifiers. A single record per CDR3 protein comes from TCRdb applying MiXCR to the PCR reads. Altogether hundreds of thousands of distinct CDR3 sequences are present, roughly 14% being singletons, with the ten largest covering 0.79%. The CDR3 is 15 amino acids. V lost 3 bases, J lost 1 base, and 10 bases lay in between. This TCR derives from a girl aged 2-10 years with congenital amegakaryocytic thrombocytopenia, due to receive a stem cell transplant. This chain joins TRBV12-3 or TRBV12-4 and TRBJ1-3; D ambiguous. This material consisted of PBMCs, taken before TCRalphabeta/CD19-depleted stem cell transplant. Here the CDR3 reads CASSFKTVSGNTIYF. The CDR3 DNA reads TGTGCCAGCAGTTTTAAGACGGTATCTGGAAACACCATATATTTT.